Each of the 18 T cell receptor beta chains below was sequenced from the same sample in a study of persistence of HIV-infected CD4 T cells. What these receptors recognize is not known. The immunoSEQ assay was version 4, run in survey mode. This table comes from immunoSEQ multiplex PCR, and its TCRdb copy is limited to in-frame clones, with some not included. Among about 40,000 clones listed, approximately 80% were seen once. Overlapping HIV-1 Gag 15-mer peptides at approximately 1 ug per peptide per mL were used. Memory cells lacking CD40L and CD69 with high CD45RO were sorted. The sample consisted of CD4+ T cells sorted from PBMCs after approximately 19-hour stimulation, taken from a patient who received antiretroviral therapy. The source is an adult man with HIV who was CMV-seropositive.

The chain couples TRBV19 to TRBJ2-7; a weak D match, TRBD1 (5 bases). The CDR3 length is 14 residues. Per germline, CDR1 LNHDA and CDR2 SQIVND (reference sequence). Trimming took off 7 bases at V and 3 bases at J, with 16 bases between the two ends. CDR3 sequence: CASMAAGLSYEQYF. The CDR3 DNA is TGTGCCAGTATGGCGGCAGGGTTAAGCTACGAGCAGTACTTC.

V and J are TRBV7-8 and TRBJ2-1, with D perhaps matching TRBD2 (6 bases). CDR3 length: 18 amino acids. The germline V gene has CDR1 SGHVS and CDR2 FQNEAQ. V was clipped by 5 bases and J by 9 bases, with 29 bases between them. In DNA form, the CDR3 reads TGTGCCAGCAGCCAAGTGCGGAGGGGAGGATTTACATCCGTTGAGCAGTTCTTC. Translating it yields CASSQVRRGGFTSVEQFF. Variable domain in full (rest from reference TRBV7-8 and TRBJ2-1): GAGVSQSPRYKVAKRGQDVALRCDPISGHVSLFWYQQALGQGPEFLTYFQNEAQLDKSGLPSDRFFAERPEGSVSTLKIQRTQQEDSAVYLCASSQVRRGGFTSVEQFFGPGTRLTVL.

This clone was seen only a few times. The chain combines TRBV9 with TRBJ2-7, with D perhaps matching TRBD1 or TRBD2 (5 bases each). The CDR3 runs 14 residues. Per germline, CDR1 SGDLS and CDR2 YYNGEE. V lost 4 bases, J lost 2 bases, and 13 bases lay in between. In DNA form, the CDR3 reads TGTGCCAGCAGCCCGGGGACGGTTACCTACGAGCAGTACTTC. Translated, it gives CASSPGTVTYEQYF.

This chain connects TRBV3-1 (or the pseudogene TRBV3-2) to TRBJ2-7; no reliable D call. V lost 0 bases and J 7 bases, leaving 19 bases between the germline ends. The CDR3 consists of 16 residues. In germline, CDR1 is LGHDT, CDR2 YNNKEL (reference sequence). DNA for the CDR3: TGTGCCAGCAGCCAAGATCTGGACCAGGCCCGTCTGGAGCAGTACTTC. This sequence encodes CASSQDLDQARLEQYF.

The chain couples TRBV18 to TRBJ2-7; 9 bases agree with TRBD1. The junction had 14 bases not matched to a gene; V was cut back by 4 bases and J by 10 bases. This CDR3 comprises 15 residues. Germline values: CDR1 KGHSH, CDR2 LQKENI. CDR3: CASSLGQGRPSEQYF. CDR3 DNA sequence: TGTGCCAGCTCACTAGGACAGGGGAGACCTTCAGAACAGTACTTC.

This clone occurred a few times. Sequence at one end of the junction differs from germline and may be a read error. The CDR3 loop is CASTLPRAGYGGGYTF. CDR3 bases: TGTGCCAGCACCTTACCAAGGGCAGGGTATGGCGGTGGCTACACCTTC. The chain combines TRBV7-9 with TRBJ1-2; D perhaps matches TRBD1 (5 bases). The CDR3 is made up of 16 amino acids. Germline CDR1 reads SEHNR; CDR2 reads FQNEAQ (reference sequence).

CDR3 sequence (DNA): TGTGCCAGCAGCCAAACTAGCGGGAACACCGGGGAGCTGTTTTTT. Encoded protein: CASSQTSGNTGELFF. The chain links TRBV14 to TRBJ2-2; 8 bases align to TRBD2. Losses at the gene ends were 2 bases for V and 1 base for J; bases not matched to a gene: 0. The CDR3 spans 15 residues. CDR1 and CDR2 (germline): SGHDN, FVKESK.

In DNA, the CDR3 is TGTGCCAGCAGTGTTGGGGGATCTAACTATGGCTACACCTTC. This encodes CASSVGGSNYGYTF. The chain couples TRBV2 to TRBJ1-2; D is possibly TRBD1 (5 bases). The CDR3 sequence is 14 residues long. Germline values: CDR1 SNHLY, CDR2 FYNNEI. V was clipped by 4 bases and J by 0 bases, with 9 bases between them.

The chain employs TRBV5-1 and TRBJ2-1; D is perhaps TRBD1 (5 bases). Germline CDR1 and CDR2: SGHRS and YFSETQ. Trimming left V 1 base short and J 3 bases short, with 14 bases between. CDR3 length: 16 amino acids. CDR3 sequence reads: CASSLSRRASYNEQFF. CDR3 bases: TGCGCCAGCAGCTTGTCTCGCAGGGCAAGCTACAATGAGCAGTTCTTC.

A single count supports this clone. The V call is TRBV13, the J call TRBJ1-3; D remains unclear. Germline CDR1 reads PRHDT; CDR2 reads FYEKMQ (reference sequence). V lost 2 bases and J lost 4, with 9 bases in between. The CDR3 loop spans 14 amino acids. CDR3 amino acids: CASSLRAGGNTIYF. CDR3 coding DNA: TGTGCCAGCAGCTTAAGGGCCGGAGGAAACACCATATATTTT.

This clone was counted a single time. V usage is TRBV27 and J usage is TRBJ2-6, with D unclear. The CDR3 runs 14 residues. V dropped 2 bases and J dropped 10 bases, with 12 bases sitting between them. The germline CDR1 and CDR2 sequences are MNHEY and SMNVEV (reference sequence). The CDR3 nucleotides are TGTGCCAGCAGTTTAGGGCGGCCGCCAAACGTCCTGACTTTC. Its translation: CASSLGRPPNVLTF.

V is TRBV28 and J is TRBJ2-7; a possible D gene is TRBD1 (6 bases). Germline lookup yields CDR1 MDHEN and CDR2 SYDVKM. The V gene lost 3 bases and the J gene lost 3 bases, with 9 bases spanning the gap. The CDR3 extends over 13 amino acids. The CDR3 loop is CASSLGRGYEQYF. CDR3 nucleotides: TGTGCCAGCAGTTTGGGCAGGGGCTACGAGCAGTACTTC.

V is TRBV18 and J is TRBJ1-4, with D unclear. V was pared by 4 bases and J by 2 bases, with 14 bases between. The CDR3 has 16 amino acids. Germline values: CDR1 KGHSH, CDR2 LQKENI. DNA of the CDR3: TGTGCCAGCTCACGTAGCGGAATAATGACTAATGAAAAACTGTTTTTT. Translation gives CASSRSGIMTNEKLFF.

This clone was seen only once. The chain uses TRBV2 and TRBJ1-4; 9 bases line up with TRBD1. The ends lost 4 bases at V and 8 bases at J; junction bases unmatched: 5. Per germline, CDR1 SNHLY and CDR2 FYNNEI. The CDR3 contains 14 residues. The CDR3 sequence is CASSVQGAREKLFF. CDR3 nucleotides: TGTGCCAGCAGTGTACAGGGGGCGCGGGAAAAACTGTTTTTT.

This clone was observed a few times. This chain connects TRBV28 to TRBJ2-2; D is possibly TRBD1 (5 bases). V dropped 7 bases and J dropped 5 bases, with 17 bases sitting between them. This CDR3 contains 15 residues. The germline V gene has CDR1 MDHEN and CDR2 SYDVKM. CDR3 region: CASMDIGIDTGELFF. The CDR3 bases are TGTGCCAGCATGGACATAGGGATCGATACCGGGGAGCTGTTTTTT.

This clone appeared once. The V call is TRBV10-1, the J call TRBJ2-3; no definite D call. Germline loops: CDR1 WNHNN, CDR2 SYGVQD (reference sequence). CDR3 length equals 14 residues. V lost 8 bases, J lost 0 bases, and 12 bases lay in between. The CDR3 spells CASPCGSSTDTQYF. The CDR3 nucleotides are TGCGCCAGCCCGTGCGGTTCTAGCACAGATACGCAGTATTTT.

By sample share, this clone is medium-sized. This chain joins TRBV19 and TRBJ1-5, with TRBD1 as a possible D gene (5 bases). The CDR3 loop spans 17 amino acids. The V and J ends lost 3 bases and 4 bases respectively, with 19 bases between them. Germline V CDR1 and CDR2: LNHDA, SQIVND (reference sequence). The CDR3 protein is CASSMLGNTGLNQPQHF. DNA of the CDR3: TGTGCCAGTAGTATGTTAGGGAACACAGGCCTTAATCAGCCCCAGCATTTT.

The rearrangement joins TRBV19 to TRBJ2-7; D possibly corresponds to TRBD1 (5 bases). The length of the CDR3 is 15 residues. Trimming left V 0 bases short and J 3 bases short, with 12 bases between. Germline CDR1 LNHDA, CDR2 SQIVND (reference sequence). The CDR3 DNA is TGTGCCAGTAGTATAGAGGCCAGGGTAGGCTACGAGCAGTACTTC. This translates into CASSIEARVGYEQYF.